This TCR beta chain came from a study of cytomegalovirus exposure and HLA in healthy donors. V lost 0 bases and J 3 bases, leaving 11 bases between the germline ends. Germline V gene lookup returns CDR1 MNHEY and CDR2 SVGAGI. CDR3 length: 16 amino acids. In this sample, this clone turned up a few times. PCR involved 60 Vbeta and 13 Jbeta primers. The repertoire was sequenced with immunoSEQ multiplex PCR; TCRdb's copy has only in-frame clones and lacks some. The table lists around 110,000 clones, approximately 81% of them singletons. The chain recombines TRBV6-5 with TRBJ2-2; possible D gene TRBD2, 6 bases. Sequencing input: PBMCs. The clonotype comes from a man aged 25 to 45 in good health and CMV-seropositive. CDR3 sequence (DNA): TGTGCCAGCAGTTACTCTTTGGGGGACTACACCGGGGAGCTGTTTTTT. Its protein is CASSYSLGDYTGELFF.